Listed below are T cell receptor beta chains from one sample, sequenced in a study of T cell responses to AZD1222 COVID-19 vaccine. Clones were sequenced by immunoSEQ multiplex PCR, and TCRdb holds only the in-frame ones, with some missing. The sample contains roughly 120,000 clones, around 88% of which appear only once. This specimen consisted of peripheral blood, obtained on day 0 of AZD1222 vaccination. Every receptor here comes from an adult in good health. Each CDR3 is given with its conserved first and last residue. A D gene is named only where the DNA matches it firmly. Expanded clones get a size class; other rows say once, few or many, or leave the size out.

. | TRBJ2-1 | TRBD2 | TRBV27 | TGTGCCAGCAGTTTCTGGGGGGGGGACAATGAGCAGTTCTTC | CASSFWGGDNEQFF
. | TRBJ2-5 | TRBD1 | TRBV10-3 | TGTGCCAGCCGGGGGACAGGGCAAGAGACCCAGTACTTC | CASRGTGQETQYF
once | TRBJ1-2 | TRBD1 | TRBV5-4 | TGTGCCAGCAGCTTCGTTTCAGGGGGTGGAGGCTACACCTTC | CASSFVSGGGGYTF
. | TRBJ1-2 | . | TRBV9 | TGTGCCAGCAGCGTAGAGGCCCAGAGCTCCTATGGCTACACCTTC | CASSVEAQSSYGYTF
. | TRBJ2-7 | TRBD1 | TRBV19 | TGTGCCAGTAGTCCGGGACAGGGGGGCTACGAGCAGTACTTC | CASSPGQGGYEQYF
once | TRBJ2-7 | TRBD2 | TRBV28 | TGTGCCAGCAGTTCCCAGGGGACTAGCGGGAGAGGGTACTTC | CASSSQGTSGRGYF
. | TRBJ1-1 | . | TRBV29-1 | TGCAGCGCAGTGGACAGCTGGAACACTGAAGCTTTCTTT | CSAVDSWNTEAFF
once | TRBJ1-2 | . | TRBV16 | TGTGCCAGCAGCCCCTCCGGGCCGACTGGCGGGGGCTACACCTTC | CASSPSGPTGGGYTF
. | TRBJ2-2 | . | TRBV7-9 | TGTGCCAGCAGCTCCCAGGGGTCCGGGGAGCTGTTTTTT | CASSSQGSGELFF
. | TRBJ1-1 | . | TRBV2 | TGTGCCAGCATTTCAGGGATTGGGGTAACTGAAGCTTTCTTT | CASISGIGVTEAFF